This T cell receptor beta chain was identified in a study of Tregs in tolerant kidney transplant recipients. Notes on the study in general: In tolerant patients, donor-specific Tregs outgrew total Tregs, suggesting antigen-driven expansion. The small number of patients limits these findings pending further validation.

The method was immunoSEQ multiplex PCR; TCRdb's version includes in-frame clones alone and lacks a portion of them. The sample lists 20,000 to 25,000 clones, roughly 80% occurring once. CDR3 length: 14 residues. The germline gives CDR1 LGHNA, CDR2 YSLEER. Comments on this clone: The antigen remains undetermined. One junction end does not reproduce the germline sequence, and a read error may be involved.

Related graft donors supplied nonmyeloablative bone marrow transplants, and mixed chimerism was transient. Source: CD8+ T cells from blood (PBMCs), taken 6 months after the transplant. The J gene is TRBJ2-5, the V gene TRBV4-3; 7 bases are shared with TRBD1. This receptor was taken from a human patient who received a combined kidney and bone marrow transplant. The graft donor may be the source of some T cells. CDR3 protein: CANSPKTGSETQYF. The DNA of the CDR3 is TGCGCCAACAGCCCTAAGACAGGGAGTGAGACCCAGTACTTC.